This T cell receptor (beta chain) was sequenced for a study of T cells in Graves' hyperthyroidism and ophthalmopathy. The TCR beta CDR3 regions underwent amplification using RNA transcripts as the source. HTBI primers were the set used in a first-round RT-PCR of the TCR CDR3. TCRdb re-analysed the multiplex PCR reads in MiXCR, keeping a single row per CDR3 protein. The table has fewer than 350,000 distinct CDR3 sequences, roughly 15% seen once. This clonotype was counted many times. Germline CDR1 is LGHNT and CDR2 is FRNRAP. The CDR3 is 16 amino acids. Trimming shortened V by 0 bases and J by 2 bases, and 13 bases separated the two germline ends.

This sequence was found in a woman between 35 and 50 years old with Graves' hyperthyroidism. The chain has TRBV12-5 and TRBJ1-1; D unresolved. Sequencing was performed on blood. This chain's CDR3 is CASGLVVGRLNTEAFF. CDR3 in DNA: TGTGCTAGTGGTTTGGTTGTAGGCAGGTTAAACACTGAAGCTTTCTTT.